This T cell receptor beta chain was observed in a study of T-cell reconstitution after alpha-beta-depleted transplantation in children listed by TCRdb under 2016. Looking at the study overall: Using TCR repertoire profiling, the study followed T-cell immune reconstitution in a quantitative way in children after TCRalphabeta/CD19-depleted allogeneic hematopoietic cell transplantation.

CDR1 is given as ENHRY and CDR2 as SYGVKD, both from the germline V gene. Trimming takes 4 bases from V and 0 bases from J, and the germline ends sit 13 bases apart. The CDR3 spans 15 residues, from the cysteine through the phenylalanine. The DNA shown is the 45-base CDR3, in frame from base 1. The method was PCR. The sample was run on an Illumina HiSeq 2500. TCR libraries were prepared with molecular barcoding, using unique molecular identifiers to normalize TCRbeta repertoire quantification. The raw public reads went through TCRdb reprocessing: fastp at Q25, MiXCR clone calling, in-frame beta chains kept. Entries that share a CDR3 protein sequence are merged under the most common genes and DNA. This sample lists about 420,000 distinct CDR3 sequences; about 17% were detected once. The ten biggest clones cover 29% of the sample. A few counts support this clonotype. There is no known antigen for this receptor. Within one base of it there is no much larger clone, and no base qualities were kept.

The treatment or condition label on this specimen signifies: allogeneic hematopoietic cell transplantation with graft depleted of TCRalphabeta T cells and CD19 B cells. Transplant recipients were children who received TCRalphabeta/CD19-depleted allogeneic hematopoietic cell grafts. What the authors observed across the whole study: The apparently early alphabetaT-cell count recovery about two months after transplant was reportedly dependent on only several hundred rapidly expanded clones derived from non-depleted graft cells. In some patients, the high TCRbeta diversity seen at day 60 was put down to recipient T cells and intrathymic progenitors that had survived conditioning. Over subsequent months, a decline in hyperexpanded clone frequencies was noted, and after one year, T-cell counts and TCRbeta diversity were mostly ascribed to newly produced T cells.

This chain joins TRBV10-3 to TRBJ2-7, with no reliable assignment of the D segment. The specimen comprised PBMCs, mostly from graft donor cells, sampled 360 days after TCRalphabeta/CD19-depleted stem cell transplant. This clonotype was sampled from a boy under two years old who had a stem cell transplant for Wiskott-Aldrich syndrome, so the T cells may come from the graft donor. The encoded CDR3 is CAISVEPMSSYEQYF. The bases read TGTGCCATCAGTGTAGAACCGATGAGCTCCTACGAGCAGTACTTC.